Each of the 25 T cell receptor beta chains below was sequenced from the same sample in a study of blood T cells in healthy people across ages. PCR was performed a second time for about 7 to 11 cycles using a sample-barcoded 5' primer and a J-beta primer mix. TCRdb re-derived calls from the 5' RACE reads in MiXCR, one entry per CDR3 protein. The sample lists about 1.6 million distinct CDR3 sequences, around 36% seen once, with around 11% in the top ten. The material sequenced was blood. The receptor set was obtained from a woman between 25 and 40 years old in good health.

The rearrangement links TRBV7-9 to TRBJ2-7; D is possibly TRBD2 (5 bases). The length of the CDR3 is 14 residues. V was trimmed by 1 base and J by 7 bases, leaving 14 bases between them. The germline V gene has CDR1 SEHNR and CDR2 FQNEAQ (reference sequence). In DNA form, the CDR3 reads TGTGCCAGCAGCTTAGGCCCCCTCCCGGGGGAGCAGTACTTC. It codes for CASSLGPLPGEQYF.

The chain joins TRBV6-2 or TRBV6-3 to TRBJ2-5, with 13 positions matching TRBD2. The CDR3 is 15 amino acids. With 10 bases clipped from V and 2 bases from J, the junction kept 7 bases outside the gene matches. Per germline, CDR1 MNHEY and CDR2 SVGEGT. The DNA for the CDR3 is TGTGCCACTCACCAACTAGCGGGGGGGCAAGAGACCCAGTACTTC. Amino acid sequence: CATHQLAGGQETQYF.

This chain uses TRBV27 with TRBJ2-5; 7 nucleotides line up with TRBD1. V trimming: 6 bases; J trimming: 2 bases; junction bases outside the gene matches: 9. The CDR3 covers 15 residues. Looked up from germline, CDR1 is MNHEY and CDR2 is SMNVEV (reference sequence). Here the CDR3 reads CASSPSRQGQETQYF. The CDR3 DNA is TGTGCCAGCAGCCCCTCCCGACAGGGTCAAGAGACCCAGTACTTC.

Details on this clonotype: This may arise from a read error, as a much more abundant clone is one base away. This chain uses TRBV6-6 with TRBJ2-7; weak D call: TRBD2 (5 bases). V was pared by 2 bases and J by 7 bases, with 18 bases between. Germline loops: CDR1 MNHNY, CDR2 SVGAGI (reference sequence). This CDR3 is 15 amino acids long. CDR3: CASSYPLHSGGEQYF. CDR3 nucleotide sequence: TGTGCCAGCAGTTACCCTTTACACAGCGGTGGGGAGCAGTACTTC.

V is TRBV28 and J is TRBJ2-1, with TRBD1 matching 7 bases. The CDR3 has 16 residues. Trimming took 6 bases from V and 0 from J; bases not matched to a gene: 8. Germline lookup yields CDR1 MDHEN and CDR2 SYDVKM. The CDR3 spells CASRSTGAGSYNEQFF. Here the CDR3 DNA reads TGTGCCAGCAGATCTACAGGGGCGGGCTCCTACAATGAGCAGTTCTTC. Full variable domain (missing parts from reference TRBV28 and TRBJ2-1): DVKVTQSSRYLVKRTGEKVFLECVQDMDHENMFWYRQDPGLGLRLIYFSYDVKMKEKGDIPEGYSVSREKKERFSLILESASTNQTSMYLCASRSTGAGSYNEQFFGPGTRLTVL.

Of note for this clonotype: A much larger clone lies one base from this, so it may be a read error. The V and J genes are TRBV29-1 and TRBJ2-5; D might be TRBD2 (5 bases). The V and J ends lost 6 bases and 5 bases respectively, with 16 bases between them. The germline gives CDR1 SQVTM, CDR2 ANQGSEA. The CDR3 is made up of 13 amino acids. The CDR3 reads CSVQDSDRETQYF. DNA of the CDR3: TGCAGCGTCCAGGACTCGGATCGGGAGACCCAGTACTTC.

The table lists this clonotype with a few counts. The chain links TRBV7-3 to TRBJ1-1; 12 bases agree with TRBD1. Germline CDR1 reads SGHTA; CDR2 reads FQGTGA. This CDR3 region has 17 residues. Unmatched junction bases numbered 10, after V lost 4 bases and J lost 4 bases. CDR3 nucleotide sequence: TGTGCCAGCAGCTCCTCCGGGACAGGGGGCTTAAGCACTGAAGCTTTCTTT. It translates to CASSSSGTGGLSTEAFF.

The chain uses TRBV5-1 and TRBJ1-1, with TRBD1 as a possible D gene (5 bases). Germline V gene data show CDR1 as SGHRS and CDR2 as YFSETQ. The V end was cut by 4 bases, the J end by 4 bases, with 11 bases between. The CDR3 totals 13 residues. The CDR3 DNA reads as TGCGCCAGCAGCGTAACGACAGCCACTGAAGCTTTCTTT. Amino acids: CASSVTTATEAFF. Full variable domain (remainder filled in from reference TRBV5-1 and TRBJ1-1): KAGVTQTPRYLIKTRGQQVTLSCSPISGHRSVSWYQQTPGQGLQFLFEYFSETQRNKGNFPGRFSGRQFSNSRSEMNVSTLELGDSALYLCASSVTTATEAFFGQGTRLTVV.

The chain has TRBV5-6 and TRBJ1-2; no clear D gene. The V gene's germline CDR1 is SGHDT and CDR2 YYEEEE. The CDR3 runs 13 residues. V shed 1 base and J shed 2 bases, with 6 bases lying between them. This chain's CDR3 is CASSLLANYGYTF. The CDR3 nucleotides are TGTGCCAGCAGCTTGCTCGCAAACTATGGCTACACCTTC.

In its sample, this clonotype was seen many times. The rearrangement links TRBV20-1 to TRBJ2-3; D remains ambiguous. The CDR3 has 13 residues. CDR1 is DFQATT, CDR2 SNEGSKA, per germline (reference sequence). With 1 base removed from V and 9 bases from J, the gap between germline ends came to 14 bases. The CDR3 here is CSARALALQTQYF. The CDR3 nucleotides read TGCAGTGCTAGAGCCTTAGCCCTCCAAACGCAGTATTTT.

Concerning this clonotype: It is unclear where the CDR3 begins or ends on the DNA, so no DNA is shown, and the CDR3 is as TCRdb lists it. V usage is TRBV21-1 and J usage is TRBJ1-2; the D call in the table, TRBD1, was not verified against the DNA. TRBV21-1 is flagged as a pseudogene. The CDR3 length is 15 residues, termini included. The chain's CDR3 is CASSSFGQGSTGYTF.

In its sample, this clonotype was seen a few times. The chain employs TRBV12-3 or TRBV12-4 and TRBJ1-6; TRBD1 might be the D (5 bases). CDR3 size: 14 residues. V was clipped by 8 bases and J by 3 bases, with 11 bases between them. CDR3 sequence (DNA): TGTGCCAGCCAGGGATCCTACTATAATTCACCCCTCCACTTT. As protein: CASQGSYYNSPLHF.

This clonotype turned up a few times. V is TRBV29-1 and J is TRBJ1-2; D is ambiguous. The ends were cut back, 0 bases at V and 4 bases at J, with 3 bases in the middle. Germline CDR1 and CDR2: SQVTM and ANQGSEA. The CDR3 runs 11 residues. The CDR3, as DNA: TGCAGCGTTGAAGAGCCCTATGGCTACACCTTC. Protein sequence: CSVEEPYGYTF.

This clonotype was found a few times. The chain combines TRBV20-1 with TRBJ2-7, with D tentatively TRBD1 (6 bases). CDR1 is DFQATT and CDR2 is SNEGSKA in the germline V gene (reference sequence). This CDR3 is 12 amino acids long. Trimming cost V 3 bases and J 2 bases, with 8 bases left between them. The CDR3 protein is CSASDRTYEQYF. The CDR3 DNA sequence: TGCAGTGCTAGCGACAGGACCTACGAGCAGTACTTC.

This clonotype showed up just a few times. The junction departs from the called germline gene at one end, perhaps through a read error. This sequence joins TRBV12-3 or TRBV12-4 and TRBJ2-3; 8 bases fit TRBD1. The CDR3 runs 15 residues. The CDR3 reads CASSPRQGRTDAQYF. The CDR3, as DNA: TGTGCCAGCAGTCCCCGACAGGGGCGGACAGATGCGCAGTATTTT.

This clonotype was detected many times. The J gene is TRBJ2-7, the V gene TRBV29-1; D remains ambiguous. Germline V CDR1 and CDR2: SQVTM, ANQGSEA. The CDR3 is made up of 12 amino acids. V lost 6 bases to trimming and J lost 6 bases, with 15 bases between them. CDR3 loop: CSVILLGSEQYF. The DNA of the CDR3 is TGCAGCGTGATACTCCTAGGCTCCGAGCAGTACTTC.

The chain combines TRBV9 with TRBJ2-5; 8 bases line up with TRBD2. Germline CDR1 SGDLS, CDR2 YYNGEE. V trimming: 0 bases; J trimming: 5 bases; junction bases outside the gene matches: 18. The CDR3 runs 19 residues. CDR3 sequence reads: CASSVGSRRVRGATETQYF. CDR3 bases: TGTGCCAGCAGCGTAGGTTCCCGACGAGTGCGGGGGGCTACCGAGACCCAGTACTTC.

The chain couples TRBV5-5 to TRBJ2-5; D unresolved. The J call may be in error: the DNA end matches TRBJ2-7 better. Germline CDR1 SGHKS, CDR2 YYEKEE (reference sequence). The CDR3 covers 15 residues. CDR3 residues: CASSLWHTEQSEQYF. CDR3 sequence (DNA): TGTGCCAGCAGCCTTTGGCATACAGAGCAAAGCGAGCAGTACTTC.

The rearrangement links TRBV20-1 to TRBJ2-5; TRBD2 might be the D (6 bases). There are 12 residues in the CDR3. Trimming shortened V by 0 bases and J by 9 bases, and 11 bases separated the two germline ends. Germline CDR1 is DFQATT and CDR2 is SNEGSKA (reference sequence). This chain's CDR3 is CSARELGEAQYF. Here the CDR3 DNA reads TGCAGTGCTAGAGAACTAGGGGAGGCCCAGTACTTC.

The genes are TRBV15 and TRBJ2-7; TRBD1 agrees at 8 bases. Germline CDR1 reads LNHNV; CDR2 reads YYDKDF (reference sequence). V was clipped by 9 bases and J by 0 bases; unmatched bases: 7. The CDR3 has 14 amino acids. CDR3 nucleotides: TGTGCCACGGCTGGACAGGGTAACTCCTACGAGCAGTACTTC. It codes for CATAGQGNSYEQYF.

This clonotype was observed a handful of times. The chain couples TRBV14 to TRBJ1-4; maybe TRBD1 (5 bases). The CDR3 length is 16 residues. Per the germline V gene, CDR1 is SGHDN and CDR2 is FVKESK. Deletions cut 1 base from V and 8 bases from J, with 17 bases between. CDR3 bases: TGTGCCAGCAGCCAAGGGGACCTTAACTTAGGAGAAAAACTGTTTTTT. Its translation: CASSQGDLNLGEKLFF.

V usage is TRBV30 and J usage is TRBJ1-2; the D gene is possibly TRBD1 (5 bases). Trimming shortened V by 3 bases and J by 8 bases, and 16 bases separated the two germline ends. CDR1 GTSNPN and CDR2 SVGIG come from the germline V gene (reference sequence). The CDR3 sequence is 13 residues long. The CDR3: CAWSPGDFGGYTF. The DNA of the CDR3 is TGTGCCTGGAGCCCTGGGGACTTTGGAGGCTACACCTTC.

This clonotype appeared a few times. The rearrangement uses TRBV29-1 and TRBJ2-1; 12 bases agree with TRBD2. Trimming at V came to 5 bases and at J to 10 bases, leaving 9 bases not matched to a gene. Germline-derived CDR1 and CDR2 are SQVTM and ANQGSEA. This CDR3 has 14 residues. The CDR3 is CSVRVLAGGQEQFF. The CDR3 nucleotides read TGCAGCGTTCGGGTACTAGCGGGGGGCCAGGAGCAGTTCTTC.

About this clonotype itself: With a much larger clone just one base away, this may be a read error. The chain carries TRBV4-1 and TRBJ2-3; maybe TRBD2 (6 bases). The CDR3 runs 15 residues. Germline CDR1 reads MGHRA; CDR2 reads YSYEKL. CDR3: CASSQLTTSTDAQYF. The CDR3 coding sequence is TGCGCCAGCAGCCAACTGACAACTAGCACAGATGCGCAGTATTTT.

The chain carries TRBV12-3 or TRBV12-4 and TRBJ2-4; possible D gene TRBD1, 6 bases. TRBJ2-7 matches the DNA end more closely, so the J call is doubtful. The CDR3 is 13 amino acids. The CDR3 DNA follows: TGTGCCAACAGCCCCGGACAGACCTACGAGCAGTACTTC. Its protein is CANSPGQTYEQYF.